This passage covers 31 T cell receptor beta chains from one sample sequenced in a study of naive and memory T cell subsets. General study findings and limits: Possibly reflecting memory cells re-expressing CD45RA, a few larger clonotypes occurred in naive repertoires, especially CD8.

No antigens are known for them. The beta constant-region primer was an equimolar mix of two oligonucleotides covering TRBC1 and TRBC2. Four rounds of PCR amplified the ligated cDNA using nested alpha and beta constant-region primers plus SP2. Using its own MiXCR run on the UMI-ligation and nested PCR reads, TCRdb lists one record per CDR3 protein. The sample has 98,000 or so distinct CDR3 sequences, about 10% seen once. Sequencing was done on a sample of naive CD4+ T cells from blood. Source of these receptors: a human donor in good health.

This clonotype was recorded a few times. The chain recombines TRBV18 with TRBJ2-5, with D uncertain. The CDR3 spans 14 residues. From germline, CDR1 is KGHSH and CDR2 LQKENI. The V end lost 0 bases, the J end lost 4 bases, and 9 bases lay between the germline ends. The CDR3 sequence: CASSPPVQLETQYF. The CDR3 DNA is TGTGCCAGCTCACCACCGGTGCAGTTAGAGACCCAGTACTTC.

This clonotype has more than one count but fewer than ten. J is TRBJ2-5 and V is TRBV30, with 9 bases that match TRBD1. CDR1 and CDR2 from the germline V gene are GTSNPN and SVGIG (reference sequence). Germline trimming cut 3 bases from V and 2 bases from J; bases unmatched to any gene: 1. CDR3 length equals 13 residues. CDR3 amino acids: CAWRGTGQETQYF. The CDR3 bases are TGTGCCTGGAGGGGGACAGGGCAAGAGACCCAGTACTTC.

The V call is TRBV6-2 or TRBV6-3, the J call TRBJ1-1; no firm D call. Looked up from germline, CDR1 is MNHEY and CDR2 is SVGEGT. This CDR3 comprises 15 residues. Trimming pared 8 bases from V and 1 base from J, leaving 17 bases between. In DNA, the CDR3 is TGTGCCAGCGGGCGGCAGGATGTTGGGAACACTGAAGCTTTCTTT. Translation: CASGRQDVGNTEAFF.

Concerning this clonotype: At one end, the junction sequence differs from germline, possibly due to a read error. V is TRBV7-8 and J is TRBJ2-3; D gene ambiguous. The CDR3 sequence is 15 residues long. Germline CDR1 and CDR2: SGHVS and FQNEAQ. For the CDR3, the DNA is TGTGCCAGCAGCTTAGCGTCCCAGCGCGGAGATACGCCGTATTTT. Its translation: CASSLASQRGDTPYF.

The chain links TRBV12-3 or TRBV12-4 to TRBJ1-5; D not certain. V was cut by 5 bases and J by 6 bases, with 5 bases left in between. This CDR3 region has 11 residues. Here the CDR3 DNA reads TGTGCCAGCAGTGTGGGTCAGCCCCAGCATTTT. It translates to CASSVGQPQHF.

This clonotype was observed many times. This chain links TRBV7-3 with TRBJ2-7, with D perhaps TRBD1 or TRBD2 (5 bases each). In germline, CDR1 is SGHTA, CDR2 FQGTGA. Deletions cut 5 bases from V and 0 bases from J, with 26 bases between. The CDR3 runs 19 residues. CDR3 protein: CASSQIKLVETDSSYEQYF. The CDR3 coding sequence is TGTGCCAGCAGCCAGATAAAACTAGTAGAGACAGATAGCTCCTACGAGCAGTACTTC.

The V gene is TRBV29-1, the J gene TRBJ2-2, with D perhaps matching TRBD1 (6 bases). The CDR3 totals 14 residues. Germline CDR1 SQVTM, CDR2 ANQGSEA. The V end lost 4 bases, the J end lost 6 bases, and 15 bases lay between the germline ends. For the CDR3, the DNA is TGCAGCGTTGCCGACAGGCGAGGTTCCGGGGAGCTGTTTTTT. Protein sequence: CSVADRRGSGELFF.

J is TRBJ2-7 and V is TRBV5-6, with D perhaps being TRBD1 or TRBD2 (5 bases each). Per the germline V gene, CDR1 is SGHDT and CDR2 is YYEEEE. V lost 0 bases, J lost 6 bases, and 16 bases lay in between. This CDR3 spans 15 amino acids. For the CDR3, the DNA is TGTGCCAGCAGCTTGGGGGCCGCCAAGAGGGGCGAGCAGTACTTC. This encodes CASSLGAAKRGEQYF. Full variable domain (outside the CDR3, taken from reference TRBV5-6 and TRBJ2-7): DAGVTQSPTHLIKTRGQQVTLRCSPKSGHDTVSWYQQALGQGPQFIFQYYEEEERQRGNFPDRFSGHQFPNYSSELNVNALLLGDSALYLCASSLGAAKRGEQYFGPGTRLTVT.

In its sample, this clonotype was seen a few times. In DNA form, the CDR3 reads TGTGCCAGCAGCGTAGCATCCTTAGGGCCAGATACGCAGTATTTT. Residues: CASSVASLGPDTQYF. This chain links TRBV9 with TRBJ2-3; D gene uncertain. Per the germline V gene, CDR1 is SGDLS and CDR2 is YYNGEE. The length of the CDR3 is 15 residues. V lost 0 bases and J lost 4, with 12 bases in between.

This clonotype was detected only a few times. The rearrangement joins TRBV20-1 to TRBJ1-1; D not resolved. The germline CDR1 and CDR2 sequences are DFQATT and SNEGSKA (reference sequence). Trimming stripped 6 bases from V and 1 base from J, with 15 bases between. This CDR3 region has 14 residues. The CDR3 nucleotides are TGCAGTGCCCCCCCGGTAGGGTCGAACACTGAAGCTTTCTTT. This translates into CSAPPVGSNTEAFF.

V usage is TRBV2 and J usage is TRBJ2-3, with a weak D call TRBD2 (5 bases). V gave up 6 bases and J gave up 3 bases, with 10 bases separating them. Per the germline V gene, CDR1 is SNHLY and CDR2 is FYNNEI. This CDR3 spans 13 amino acids. The CDR3 nucleotides read TGTGCCAGCAGACTAGAAGCAACAGATACGCAGTATTTT. Residues: CASRLEATDTQYF.

This clonotype was recorded many times. The V call is TRBV21-1, the J call TRBJ1-6. TRBV21-1 counts as a pseudogene. This CDR3 region has 12 residues. The CDR3 DNA is TGTGCCAGCAGCAAATTAGAGTCACCCCTCCACTTT. Translating gives CASSKLESPLHF.

Only a few counts were recorded for this clonotype. The V and J genes are TRBV29-1 and TRBJ1-1, with D tentatively TRBD1 (6 bases). The CDR3 totals 12 residues. V lost 3 bases and J 4 bases, leaving 9 bases between the germline ends. The germline V gene encodes CDR1 SQVTM and CDR2 ANQGSEA. In DNA, the CDR3 is TGCAGCGTTGATGGGGGCGGCACTGAAGCTTTCTTT. The encoded protein is CSVDGGGTEAFF.

The count of this clonotype is one. The rearrangement joins TRBV20-1 to TRBJ2-7; 10 nucleotides match TRBD1. With 7 bases clipped from V and 8 bases from J, the junction kept 14 bases outside the gene matches. The CDR3 is made up of 14 amino acids. CDR1 DFQATT and CDR2 SNEGSKA come from the germline V gene (reference sequence). The CDR3 DNA is TGCAGTGTCGCGGGGGACAGGGGCCTGCCCAAGCAGTACTTC. It translates to CSVAGDRGLPKQYF.

The chain carries TRBV20-1 and TRBJ2-7; TRBD1 agrees at 9 bases. The CDR3 length is 13 residues. The ends lost 6 bases at V and 0 bases at J; junction bases unmatched: 3. CDR1 is DFQATT and CDR2 is SNEGSKA in the germline V gene (reference sequence). The CDR3 is CSARQGGSYEQYF. In nucleotides, the CDR3 is TGCAGTGCAAGACAGGGGGGCTCCTACGAGCAGTACTTC.

V is TRBV6-2 or TRBV6-3 and J is TRBJ2-3; TRBD1 matches at 7 bases. This CDR3 is 17 amino acids long. CDR1 and CDR2 from the germline V gene are MNHEY and SVGEGT. Unmatched junction bases numbered 12, after V lost 2 bases and J lost 4 bases. CDR3 DNA sequence: TGTGCCAGCAGTTACACCACGACAGGGATAAGTCCAGATACGCAGTATTTT. Translation: CASSYTTTGISPDTQYF.

This clonotype has only a few counts. J is TRBJ1-5 and V is TRBV18; 12 bases line up with TRBD1. V shed 2 bases, J shed 1 base, and the junction held 6 bases outside the gene matches. The CDR3 contains 18 residues. Germline CDR1 is KGHSH and CDR2 is LQKENI. CDR3 sequence (DNA): TGTGCCAGCTCACCAGGGGGACAGGGGGCGAACAGCAATCAGCCCCAGCATTTT. This sequence encodes CASSPGGQGANSNQPQHF. The variable domain in full, completed from reference TRBV18 and TRBJ1-5, reads NAGVMQNPRHLVRRRGQEARLRCSPMKGHSHVYWYRQLPEEGLKFMVYLQKENIIDESGMPKERFSAEFPKEGPSILRIQQVVRGDSAAYFCASSPGGQGANSNQPQHFGDGTRLSIL.

This clonotype was counted many times. CDR3 nucleotide sequence: TGTGCCAGCAGCTTAGAGGAAAGTGAGCAGTTCTTC. Encoded protein: CASSLEESEQFF. The chain is built from TRBV5-4 and TRBJ2-1, with D unclear. Germline CDR1 is SGHNT and CDR2 is YYREEE (reference sequence). Between the trimmed V and J ends, which lost 2 bases and 9 bases, there was a span of 9 bases. The CDR3 is 12 residues long.

In its sample, this clonotype was seen a few times. The chain has TRBV9 and TRBJ1-3; D unresolved. Per germline, CDR1 SGDLS and CDR2 YYNGEE. V gave up 0 bases and J gave up 0 bases, with 10 bases separating them. This CDR3 region has 16 residues. Here the CDR3 DNA reads TGTGCCAGCAGCGTAGCTGGTCTGTACTCTGGAAACACCATATATTTT. It yields the protein CASSVAGLYSGNTIYF.

CDR3 nucleotides: TGTGCCAGCAGCCCACGGGACAGCCCTCAGGTTTATGGCTACACCTTC. Amino acid sequence: CASSPRDSPQVYGYTF. The V call is TRBV7-2, the J call TRBJ1-2, with TRBD1 matching over 7 bases. This CDR3 region has 16 residues. Trimming at V came to 5 bases and at J to 5 bases, leaving 14 bases not matched to a gene. Germline V gives CDR1 SGHTA, CDR2 FQGNSA.

This clonotype was counted between two and nine times. The chain has TRBV30 and TRBJ1-1, with 8 bases identical to TRBD1. The CDR3 has 14 residues. J lost 1 base, V lost 3 bases, and 4 bases had no gene match. Germline V gives CDR1 GTSNPN, CDR2 SVGIG (reference sequence). Here the CDR3 DNA reads TGTGCCTGGAGGGGAACAGGGGGGAACACTGAAGCTTTCTTT. Translating it yields CAWRGTGGNTEAFF. Together with reference TRBV30 and TRBJ1-1, the CDR3 gives the full variable domain: SQTIHQWPATLVQPVGSPLSLECTVEGTSNPNLYWYRQAAGRGLQLLFYSVGIGQISSEVPQNLSASRPQDRQFILSSKKLLLSDSGFYLCAWRGTGGNTEAFFGQGTRLTVV.

The chain carries TRBV7-2 and TRBJ2-7, with 9 bases aligning to TRBD1. CDR1 is SGHTA, CDR2 FQGNSA, per germline. Trimming at V came to 6 bases and at J to 5 bases, leaving 8 bases not matched to a gene. The CDR3 sequence is 14 residues long. The CDR3 sequence is CASRIDRGLNEQYF. The CDR3 DNA reads as TGTGCCAGCAGAATTGACAGGGGGTTGAACGAGCAGTACTTC.

This chain uses TRBV7-2 with TRBJ1-6; perhaps TRBD1 as D (5 bases). V lost 1 base, J lost 4 bases, and 17 bases lay in between. The CDR3 consists of 18 residues. The germline V gene has CDR1 SGHTA and CDR2 FQGNSA. The CDR3 here is CASSLGGVDGAYNSPLHF. The CDR3 DNA reads as TGTGCCAGCAGCTTAGGGGGGGTAGATGGGGCTTATAATTCACCCCTCCACTTT.

This clonotype was seen ten or more times. V and J are TRBV7-9 and TRBJ1-1; D gene unclear. This CDR3 is 13 amino acids long. Germline V gene sequence: CDR1 SEHNR, CDR2 FQNEAQ (reference sequence). The V end lost 0 bases, the J end lost 1 base, and 3 bases lay between the germline ends. CDR3: CASSLARNTEAFF. In DNA form, the CDR3 reads TGTGCCAGCAGCTTAGCCCGGAACACTGAAGCTTTCTTT.

The chain uses TRBV24-1 and TRBJ2-2, with 12 nucleotides matching TRBD1. J gave up 4 bases and V 9 bases, and 2 bases lay outside the gene matches. Germline V gene data show CDR1 as KGHDR and CDR2 as SFDVKD. The CDR3 loop spans 14 amino acids. CDR3 coding DNA: TGTGCCACCGCGGGACAGGGGGCCACCGGGGAGCTGTTTTTT. Translating gives CATAGQGATGELFF.

This clonotype was counted ten times or more. The chain joins TRBV18 to TRBJ1-1; possibly TRBD1 for D (5 bases). The V gene lost 3 bases and the J gene lost 5 bases, with 25 bases spanning the gap. In germline, CDR1 is KGHSH, CDR2 LQKENI. The CDR3 totals 18 residues. The CDR3 region has the DNA TGTGCCAGCTCACCGTGGGGGACGGCTATTGGATCGAGGACTGAAGCTTTCTTT. This sequence encodes CASSPWGTAIGSRTEAFF.

There are a few counts of this clonotype. The chain combines TRBV15 with TRBJ2-7; D may be TRBD1 (6 bases). The CDR3 is 14 residues long. Germline V lookup: CDR1 LNHNV, CDR2 YYDKDF (reference sequence). The ends were cut back, 1 base at V and 3 bases at J, with 10 bases in the middle. The CDR3 DNA sequence: TGTGCCACCAGCAGAGGTAAAGGGGGCTACGAGCAGTACTTC. Its protein product is CATSRGKGGYEQYF.

The chain recombines TRBV14 with TRBJ2-7, with D uncertain. This CDR3 is 13 amino acids long. Trimming cost V 4 bases and J 6 bases, with 13 bases left between them. Germline V lookup: CDR1 SGHDN, CDR2 FVKESK. The CDR3 DNA sequence: TGTGCCAGCAGCCCCCGAACGAGGAGCGAGCAGTACTTC. Its translation: CASSPRTRSEQYF.

This clonotype was detected many times. The V call is TRBV15, the J call TRBJ2-1; possibly TRBD1 for D (5 bases). V was cut by 1 base and J by 3 bases, with 13 bases left in between. Germline assignment: CDR1 LNHNV and CDR2 YYDKDF (reference sequence). The CDR3 sequence is 16 residues long. The CDR3 coding sequence is TGTGCCACCAGCAGAGGGGGCGTCCCCTTCTACAATGAGCAGTTCTTC. Its translation: CATSRGGVPFYNEQFF.

This clonotype came up a few times. This chain uses TRBV6-2 or TRBV6-3 with TRBJ2-1; D is perhaps TRBD2 (6 bases). Germline V gene data show CDR1 as MNHEY and CDR2 as SVGEGT. V lost 0 bases and J 6 bases, leaving 15 bases between the germline ends. CDR3 length equals 16 residues. DNA for the CDR3: TGTGCCAGCAGTTACTCTCCCGGAGGGGTAGCCAATGAGCAGTTCTTC. Translated, it gives CASSYSPGGVANEQFF.

This clonotype was recorded at least ten times. The V call is TRBV7-6, the J call TRBJ2-7; D unresolved. This CDR3 is 13 amino acids long. Germline V CDR1 and CDR2: SGHVS, FNYEAQ. V gave up 1 base and J gave up 6 bases, with 10 bases separating them. This chain's CDR3 is CASSLEGRGEQYF. For the CDR3, the DNA is TGTGCCAGCAGCTTAGAGGGCCGCGGCGAGCAGTACTTC.